This T cell receptor beta chain was sequenced in a study of T cells in Graves' hyperthyroidism and ophthalmopathy. Uncontrolled infection, other autoimmune disease, pregnancy and lactation each barred patients from inclusion. Germline V lookup: CDR1 MNHGY, CDR2 SAAAGT. This CDR3 contains 14 residues. The junction had 8 bases not matched to a gene; V was cut back by 6 bases and J by 11 bases. Amplification yielded TCR beta CDR3 regions, with RNA transcripts as the source. The TCR CDR3 first-round RT-PCR relied on the HTBI primer set. TCRdb itself ran the multiplex PCR reads through MiXCR, one entry per CDR3 protein. Counted here are approximately 590,000 distinct CDR3 sequences, 15% to 17% occurring once; the ten biggest clones make up around 7.3%.

This chain joins TRBV6-8 and TRBJ1-6, with TRBD1 matching 9 bases. The receptor's source is a woman in her thirties with Graves' hyperthyroidism. Sequenced material: blood. CDR3 nucleotides: TGTGCCAGCAGATCACAGGGGGCAGAGGCACCCCTCCACTTT. Protein: CASRSQGAEAPLHF.